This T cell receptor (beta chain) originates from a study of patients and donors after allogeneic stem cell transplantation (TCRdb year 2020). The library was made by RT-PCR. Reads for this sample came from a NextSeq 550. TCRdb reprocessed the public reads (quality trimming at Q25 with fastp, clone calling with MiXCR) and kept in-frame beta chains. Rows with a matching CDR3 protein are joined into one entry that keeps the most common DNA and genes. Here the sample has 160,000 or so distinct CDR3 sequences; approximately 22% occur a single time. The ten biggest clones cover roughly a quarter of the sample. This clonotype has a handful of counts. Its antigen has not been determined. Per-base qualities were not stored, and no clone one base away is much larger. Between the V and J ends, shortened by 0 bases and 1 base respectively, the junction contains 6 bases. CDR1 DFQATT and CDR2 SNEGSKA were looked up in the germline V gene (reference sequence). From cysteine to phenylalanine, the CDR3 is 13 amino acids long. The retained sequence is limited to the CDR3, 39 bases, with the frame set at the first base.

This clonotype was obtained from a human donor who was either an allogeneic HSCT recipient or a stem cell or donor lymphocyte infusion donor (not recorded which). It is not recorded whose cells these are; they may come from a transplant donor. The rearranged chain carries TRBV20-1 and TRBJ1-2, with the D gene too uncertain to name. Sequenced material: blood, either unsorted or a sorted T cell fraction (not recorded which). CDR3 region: CSARESLNYGYTF. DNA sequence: TGCAGTGCTAGAGAGTCCCTTAACTATGGCTACACCTTC.